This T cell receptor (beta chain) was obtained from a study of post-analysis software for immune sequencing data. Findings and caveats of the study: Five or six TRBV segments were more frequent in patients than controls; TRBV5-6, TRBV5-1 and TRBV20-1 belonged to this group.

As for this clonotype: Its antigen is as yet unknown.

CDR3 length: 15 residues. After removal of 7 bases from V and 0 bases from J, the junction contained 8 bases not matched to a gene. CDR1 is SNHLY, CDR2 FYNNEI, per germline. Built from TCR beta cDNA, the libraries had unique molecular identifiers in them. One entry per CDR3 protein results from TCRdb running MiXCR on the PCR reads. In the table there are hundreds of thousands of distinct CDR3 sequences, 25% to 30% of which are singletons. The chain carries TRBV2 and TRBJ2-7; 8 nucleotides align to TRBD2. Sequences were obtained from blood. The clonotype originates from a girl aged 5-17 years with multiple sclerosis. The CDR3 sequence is CASTGSGRLSYEQYF. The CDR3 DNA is TGTGCCAGCACCGGGAGCGGGAGACTCTCCTACGAGCAGTACTTC.